The subject of this entry is one T cell receptor beta chain. This clone's antigen is unknown. No quality values exist for individual bases; no much larger clone is one base distant. The data were taken from a study of blood T cell repertoires in COVID-19 (dated by TCRdb to about 2020). Some background on the complete study: The collaborator samples originated in the United States, Italy and Spain and spanned the acute and convalescent phases of COVID-19. The prospective study material was composed of cDNA or gDNA derived from T cells, B-cell-depleted T cells, or PBMCs. Subjects who had been exposed to COVID-19, were actively infected with it, or had recovered from it provided the deeply sampled blood TCRbeta repertoires that made up the dataset. A freely available public database, intended as a resource for researchers studying the immune response to SARS-CoV-2, is where the repertoires were released. The samples were drawn from two sources: the first 160 participants of the ongoing ImmuneRACE study, and 950 to 1,500 subjects contributed by 6 global collaborators. The sample metadata nearly always contained a de-identified subject ID, COVID-19 status, age in years and sex. Where HLA class I and class II types were available, the types were taken from metadata supplied by the sample provider, not from assay-based typing.

Results and caveats for the whole study, not just this receptor: The amount of clinical and demographic metadata varied by source and participant and was provided uncurated.

Taken from cysteine to phenylalanine, the CDR3 has 16 residues. The DNA shown is the 48-base CDR3, in frame from base 1. V was cut back by 0 bases and J by 1 base, leaving a gap of 12 bases between them. Via the germline V gene, CDR1 is SGHVS and CDR2 FQNEAQ. The immunoSEQ Assay, a bias-controlled multiplex PCR, was used to amplify TCRbeta CDR3 regions from genomic DNA. The source study handled its data this way. The number of nucleated cells in each sample was estimated from the amplification of reference gene primers within the assay. To quantify the absolute abundance of each unique TCRbeta CDR3 rearrangement, sequence reads were collapsed and filtered. Productive Simpson clonality was computed per sample as the square root of Simpson's diversity index over productive rearrangements. The clones in this table, taken by TCRdb from immuneACCESS, are in-frame only. Not every clone is retained; where verified, under half of the shortfall comes from an unresolved V gene, and the cause of the rest is unknown. The V and J calls and clone size are taken from that table; D and trimming were inferred from the DNA. The sample records some 150,000 clones, roughly 84% of which are singletons. The top ten constitute roughly 1.3% of the sample.

Samples from volunteer blood donors who had recovered from COVID-19 were contributed by a second Seattle source. Whole blood was collected in K2EDTA tubes by collaborating institutions according to the institutions' own protocols. For TCRbeta analysis, collaborator samples were shipped as frozen whole blood, as isolated PBMCs, or as DNA extracted from either sample type. The rearranged segments are TRBV7-8 and TRBJ1-1; possibly the D gene is TRBD1, per 6 matching bases. Sequencing was carried out using peripheral blood. This clonotype originated in a man in his sixties who had recovered from COVID-19. The nucleotide sequence is TGTGCCAGCAGCTTAGCGGGGGGGCTGGGGAACACTGAAGCTTTCTTT. Its coded protein is CASSLAGGLGNTEAFF. With the portions outside the CDR3 filled from the reference TRBV7-8 and TRBJ1-1 genes, the complete variable region becomes GAGVSQSPRYKVAKRGQDVALRCDPISGHVSLFWYQQALGQGPEFLTYFQNEAQLDKSGLPSDRFFAERPEGSVSTLKIQRTQQEDSAVYLCASSLAGGLGNTEAFFGQGTRLTVV.